Listed below are T cell receptor beta chains from one sample, sequenced in a study of blood T cell repertoires in COVID-19. Data came from immunoSEQ multiplex PCR; TCRdb stores just in-frame clones and leaves some out. Altogether around 360,000 clones are present, 87% being singletons, with the ten largest covering approximately 3.1%. The sample consisted of PBMCs or T cells enriched from blood (not recorded which). The source is a woman aged 25 to 39 who had recovered from COVID-19. The CDR3 runs from the conserved cysteine through the conserved F or W. A D gene is named only where the DNA matches it firmly. Size values are once, few and many counts, or a class for expanded clones, and some rows have none.

v_gene	d_gene	abundance	j_gene	CDR3aa	CDR3nt
TRBV5-6	NA	once	TRBJ2-7	CASSFRGEQYF	TGTGCCAGCAGCTTTCGGGGCGAGCAGTACTTC
TRBV7-8	TRBD2	NA	TRBJ2-1	CASREVSAGFNEQFF	TGTGCCAGCAGAGAAGTATCAGCGGGGTTCAATGAGCAGTTCTTC
TRBV2	TRBD1	NA	TRBJ1-5	CASSVDRTEQPQHF	TGTGCCAGCAGTGTGGACAGGACGGAACAGCCCCAGCATTTT
TRBV5-1	NA	NA	TRBJ1-3	CASSSNQGSGNTIYF	TGCGCCAGCAGCTCCAATCAGGGGAGTGGAAACACCATATATTTT
TRBV4-2	TRBD2	NA	TRBJ2-7	CASSQGGGRELGEQYF	TGTGCCAGCAGCCAAGGGGGCGGGCGGGAGCTGGGGGAGCAGTACTTC
TRBV5-1	TRBD2	few	TRBJ2-5	CASSGTIPTQETQYF	TGCGCCAGCAGCGGGACTATACCGACCCAAGAGACCCAGTACTTC
TRBV5-5	TRBD1	NA	TRBJ1-2	CASSSGQGGYDGYTF	TGTGCCAGCAGCTCGGGACAGGGAGGTTATGATGGCTACACCTTC
TRBV9	TRBD2	few	TRBJ2-1	CASSVELAGGNEQFF	TGTGCCAGCAGCGTAGAGCTAGCGGGAGGGAATGAGCAGTTCTTC
TRBV10-3	TRBD1	NA	TRBJ1-6	CATRDSTTFYNSPLHF	TGTGCCACCCGGGACAGCACAACTTTCTATAATTCACCCCTCCACTTT
TRBV7-2	NA	NA	TRBJ2-5	CASSLAPFRDGETQYF	TGTGCCAGCAGCTTAGCCCCCTTTCGGGATGGAGAGACCCAGTACTTC
TRBV19	TRBD1	NA	TRBJ2-4	CASSTGTDLAKNIQYF	TGTGCCAGTAGTACTGGGACAGACTTAGCCAAAAACATTCAGTACTTC
TRBV27	NA	NA	TRBJ2-7	CASSPAGTYEQYF	TGTGCCAGCAGCCCGGCAGGGACCTACGAGCAGTACTTC
TRBV11-1	TRBD1	NA	TRBJ2-3	CASSFHRDRSTDTQYF	TGTGCCAGCAGCTTCCACCGGGACAGGAGCACAGATACGCAGTATTTT
TRBV7-2	NA	once	TRBJ1-5	CASSLSAGRDQPQHF	TGTGCCAGCAGCTTATCGGCAGGGAGGGACCAGCCCCAGCATTTT
TRBV5-1	NA	once	TRBJ1-1	CASSFETRGEAFF	TGCGCCAGCAGCTTCGAGACACGTGGGGAAGCTTTCTTT
TRBV5-1	NA	NA	TRBJ1-6	CASSLGDKGSPLHF	TGCGCCAGCAGCTTGGGGGACAAGGGTTCACCCCTCCACTTT
TRBV7-6	NA	NA	TRBJ1-6	CASSPGGGRGNSPLHF	TGTGCCAGCAGCCCGGGGGGAGGACGGGGAAACTCACCCCTCCACTTT
TRBV7-9	NA	NA	TRBJ1-2	CASSLDQGTDGYTF	TGTGCCAGCAGCTTGGACCAGGGAACCGATGGCTACACCTTC